The 29 T cell receptor beta chains given below trace back to one sample, sequenced in a study of cytomegalovirus exposure and HLA in healthy donors. This PCR relied on a set of 60 Vbeta primers and 13 Jbeta primers. Sequencing used immunoSEQ multiplex PCR; TCRdb keeps in-frame clones, though not all of them. The data contain about 130,000 clones, 77% of them seen just once; the ten biggest clones take up about 1%. The sequencing sample was made of PBMCs. All receptors derive from a woman aged 60-70 years in good health and CMV-seronegative.

The chain carries TRBV4-1 and TRBJ2-3; D not resolved. The CDR3 contains 16 residues. From germline, CDR1 is MGHRA and CDR2 YSYEKL. V lost 1 base and J 5 bases, leaving 16 bases between the germline ends. CDR3 loop: CASSQGPHKRRDTQYF. In DNA form, the CDR3 reads TGCGCCAGCAGCCAAGGACCCCATAAAAGGAGAGATACGCAGTATTTT.

V is TRBV2 and J is TRBJ2-3; 10 bases map to TRBD1. V lost 6 bases to trimming and J lost 3 bases; unmatched junction nucleotides: 3. Germline CDR1 SNHLY, CDR2 FYNNEI. CDR3 length equals 14 residues. The CDR3 region is CASSGQGGTDTQYF. The CDR3 region has the DNA TGTGCCAGCAGCGGACAGGGGGGAACAGATACGCAGTATTTT.

The rearrangement links TRBV6-5 to TRBJ2-1, with TRBD2 identical over 9 bases. CDR3 length: 15 amino acids. Germline lookup yields CDR1 MNHEY and CDR2 SVGAGI. V was pared by 6 bases and J by 2 bases, with 5 bases of the junction left unmatched. CDR3 bases: TGTGCCAGCAGCCCAGGGACTAGCACCTACAATGAGCAGTTCTTC. It yields the protein CASSPGTSTYNEQFF.

V usage is TRBV30 and J usage is TRBJ2-6, with D possibly matching TRBD2 (6 bases). The length of the CDR3 is 17 residues. Trimming left V 5 bases short and J 0 bases short, with 17 bases between. Per germline, CDR1 GTSNPN and CDR2 SVGIG (reference sequence). CDR3 nucleotide sequence: TGTGCCTGGGGTGGACCGGGACTTTACTCTGGGGCCAACGTCCTGACTTTC. Its translation is CAWGGPGLYSGANVLTF.

The rearrangement links TRBV12-5 to TRBJ1-3; 9 bases are a match to TRBD1. Germline-derived CDR1 and CDR2 are LGHNT and FRNRAP. With V trimmed by 5 bases and J by 9 bases, 11 bases remained unmatched. The CDR3 loop spans 15 amino acids. The CDR3 nucleotides read TGTGCTAGTGGTCTCTGGACAGGGGCCTCCGGCACCATATATTTT. The encoded protein is CASGLWTGASGTIYF.

The chain joins TRBV18 to TRBJ2-3; 9 positions agree with TRBD2. The CDR3 totals 16 residues. Unmatched junction bases numbered 9, after V lost 2 bases and J lost 6 bases. Per germline, CDR1 KGHSH and CDR2 LQKENI. In DNA, the CDR3 is TGTGCCAGCTCACCAGTGGCCAGCGGGGGGATGGATACGCAGTATTTT. Translated, it gives CASSPVASGGMDTQYF.

The V and J genes are TRBV4-1 and TRBJ1-2; TRBD1 matches at 8 bases. CDR1 and CDR2 from the germline V gene are MGHRA and YSYEKL. The CDR3 extends over 14 amino acids. Trimming took 3 bases from V and 4 from J; bases not matched to a gene: 4. The CDR3 region is CASSHDRGPYGYTF. CDR3 coding DNA: TGCGCCAGCAGCCACGACAGGGGTCCCTATGGCTACACCTTC.

The chain uses TRBV9 and TRBJ2-1; TRBD2 matches 7 bases. The CDR3 consists of 12 residues. V dropped 7 bases and J dropped 8; count of bases not matched to a gene: 6. Germline CDR1 reads SGDLS; CDR2 reads YYNGEE. CDR3 bases: TGTGCCAGCGGGGGGGGGTGGGATGAGCAGTTCTTC. Its translation: CASGGGWDEQFF.

V and J are TRBV6-4 and TRBJ2-5, with D possibly TRBD2 on 6 matching bases. The V and J ends lost 4 bases and 1 base respectively, with 13 bases between them. Germline V lookup: CDR1 MRHNA, CDR2 SNTAGT. The CDR3 length is 15 residues. The CDR3 DNA sequence: TGTGCCAGCAGTGCCACCTACGGGGGCCAAGAGACCCAGTACTTC. Translating gives CASSATYGGQETQYF.

This chain's CDR3 is CASSYTDRSGYGYTF. The CDR3 coding sequence is TGTGCCAGCAGTTACACGGACAGGTCCGGGTATGGCTACACCTTC. V gene TRBV11-2 combines with J gene TRBJ1-2; 7 positions match TRBD1. V was pared by 6 bases and J by 5 bases, with 12 bases of the junction left unmatched. In germline, CDR1 is SGHAT, CDR2 FQNNGV. There are 15 residues in the CDR3.

This chain uses TRBV28 with TRBJ2-1; TRBD2 agrees at 14 bases. Germline CDR1 MDHEN, CDR2 SYDVKM. There are 17 residues in the CDR3. The ends lost 7 bases at V and 8 bases at J; junction bases unmatched: 13. The CDR3 bases are TGTGCCAGCAAATCCGGGACTAGCGGGAGAGGTAAATATGAGCAGTTCTTC. It specifies CASKSGTSGRGKYEQFF.

This clone was recorded only once. The chain joins TRBV4-1 to TRBJ1-2; 12 nucleotides align to TRBD1. From germline, CDR1 is MGHRA and CDR2 YSYEKL. The CDR3 runs 17 residues. J lost 4 bases, V lost 0 bases, and 6 bases had no gene match. The DNA of the CDR3 is TGCGCCAGCAGCCAAGAAGGGACAGGGGGCGCTGGCTATGGCTACACCTTC. Residues: CASSQEGTGGAGYGYTF.

This clone has only one observation. The chain joins TRBV6-5 to TRBJ2-7; 8 nucleotides line up with TRBD1. The CDR3 is made up of 14 amino acids. V dropped 8 bases and J dropped 2; count of bases not matched to a gene: 8. From germline, CDR1 is MNHEY and CDR2 SVGAGI. The CDR3 DNA reads as TGTGCCAGCGGCGACAGGGGAGCGGCCTACGAGCAGTACTTC. Its translation is CASGDRGAAYEQYF.

The J gene is TRBJ2-1, the V gene TRBV7-6, with 7 bases that match TRBD1. Germline loops: CDR1 SGHVS, CDR2 FNYEAQ. There are 15 residues in the CDR3. Trimming removed 1 base from V and 9 bases from J; junction bases left unmatched: 9. CDR3 sequence: CASSLVPDRFGEQFF. For the CDR3, the DNA is TGTGCCAGCAGCTTAGTGCCGGACAGGTTCGGTGAGCAGTTCTTC.

This clone was recorded only once. The chain has TRBV28 and TRBJ1-5; D gene unclear. This CDR3 spans 14 amino acids. The germline V and J ends were trimmed by 5 bases and 3 bases, with 11 bases remaining between them. CDR1 and CDR2 from the germline V gene are MDHEN and SYDVKM. The CDR3 here is CASSREAVNQPQHF. CDR3 sequence (DNA): TGTGCCAGCAGTAGAGAGGCGGTCAATCAGCCCCAGCATTTT.

V gene TRBV7-8 combines with J gene TRBJ1-4; D call uncertain. There are 15 residues in the CDR3. V lost 4 bases to trimming and J lost 0 bases, with 9 bases between them. Per germline, CDR1 SGHVS and CDR2 FQNEAQ. DNA for the CDR3: TGTGCCAGCAGCTCACCAAGCTCAACTAATGAAAAACTGTTTTTT. It encodes CASSSPSSTNEKLFF.

The chain uses TRBV9 and TRBJ2-3; 9 nucleotides agree with TRBD2. V was clipped by 6 bases and J by 4 bases; unmatched bases: 9. CDR3 length: 15 amino acids. Germline V gene lookup returns CDR1 SGDLS and CDR2 YYNGEE. The CDR3 region is CASTVGLAGADTQYF. CDR3 DNA: TGTGCCAGCACCGTCGGCTTAGCGGGGGCAGATACGCAGTATTTT.

This chain joins TRBV15 and TRBJ1-1; no clear D gene. Germline loops: CDR1 LNHNV, CDR2 YYDKDF (reference sequence). The length of the CDR3 is 13 residues. V shed 0 bases and J shed 4 bases, with 6 bases lying between them. CDR3 nucleotides: TGTGCCACCAGCAGAGATTTGGCCACTGAAGCTTTCTTT. Translating gives CATSRDLATEAFF.

This clone was seen a few times. A junction boundary mismatches the germline segment, possibly from a read error. CDR3 region: CSSSPGQGGYTF. Here the CDR3 DNA reads TGTTCCAGCAGCCCGGGACAGGGAGGCTACACCTTC. V and J are TRBV7-9 and TRBJ1-2; 9 bases agree with TRBD1. CDR1 and CDR2 (germline): SEHNR, FQNEAQ (reference sequence). This CDR3 comprises 12 residues.

V gene TRBV10-3 combines with J gene TRBJ1-1; no definite D call. Per germline, CDR1 ENHRY and CDR2 SYGVKD. Trimming stripped 2 bases from V and 1 base from J, with 5 bases between. This CDR3 contains 13 residues. The CDR3 sequence: CAISELRNTEAFF. The CDR3 bases are TGTGCCATCAGTGAGCTTCGGAACACTGAAGCTTTCTTT.

The rearrangement joins TRBV19 to TRBJ2-1, with TRBD1 identical over 8 bases. The trim removed 5 bases at V and 8 bases at J, leaving 8 bases unmatched. This CDR3 region has 14 residues. CDR1 LNHDA and CDR2 SQIVND come from the germline V gene (reference sequence). Here the CDR3 reads CASSGAGGLDEQFF. In DNA form, the CDR3 reads TGTGCCAGTAGTGGGGCAGGGGGCTTGGATGAGCAGTTCTTC.

This clone was counted between two and nine times. The V call is TRBV6-5, the J call TRBJ1-2; D is undetermined. V lost 0 bases to trimming and J lost 4 bases, with 6 bases between them. The CDR3 runs to 13 residues. Germline V lookup: CDR1 MNHEY, CDR2 SVGAGI. The DNA of the CDR3 is TGTGCCAGCAGTTACTCGGGAGTCTATGGCTACACCTTC. It encodes CASSYSGVYGYTF.

The rearrangement links TRBV12-2 to TRBJ2-5; the listed D gene, TRBD2, was not tested against the DNA. TRBV12-2 is a recognized pseudogene. This CDR3 comprises 15 residues. The CDR3 DNA follows: TGTGCAAGTCGGAACCGGGCCGCGGCGGGGGAGACCCAGTACTTC. As protein: CASRNRAAAGETQYF.

The chain joins TRBV28 to TRBJ2-3, with 10 positions matching TRBD2. With 5 bases clipped from V and 6 bases from J, the junction kept 11 bases outside the gene matches. The length of the CDR3 is 16 residues. Germline assignment: CDR1 MDHEN and CDR2 SYDVKM. The CDR3 region is CASSPYTSGAQDTQYF. The CDR3 coding sequence is TGTGCCAGCAGTCCCTACACTAGCGGGGCCCAGGATACGCAGTATTTT.

This clone was seen only a few times. The V gene is TRBV27, the J gene TRBJ1-1; 12 bases map to TRBD1. CDR3 length equals 16 residues. Germline assignment: CDR1 MNHEY and CDR2 SMNVEV (reference sequence). V trimming: 6 bases; J trimming: 3 bases; junction bases outside the gene matches: 8. The CDR3 DNA follows: TGTGCCAGCAGGTCCGGGACAGGGGGCGTGGACACTGAAGCTTTCTTT. It translates to CASRSGTGGVDTEAFF.

J is TRBJ2-1 and V is TRBV5-1; 9 bases line up with TRBD2. The V and J ends lost 4 bases and 7 bases, in that order; junction bases with no gene match: 12. Germline assignment: CDR1 SGHRS and CDR2 YFSETQ. This CDR3 contains 16 residues. CDR3 in amino acids: CASSLIQAGGQNEQFF. In DNA, the CDR3 is TGCGCCAGCAGCCTTATCCAGGCGGGAGGGCAGAATGAGCAGTTCTTC. Based on the CDR3 plus reference TRBV5-1 and TRBJ2-1, the full variable domain is KAGVTQTPRYLIKTRGQQVTLSCSPISGHRSVSWYQQTPGQGLQFLFEYFSETQRNKGNFPGRFSGRQFSNSRSEMNVSTLELGDSALYLCASSLIQAGGQNEQFFGPGTRLTVL.

The chain carries TRBV14 and TRBJ1-5; D is unclear. V gave up 0 bases and J gave up 5 bases, with 11 bases separating them. The V gene's germline CDR1 is SGHDN and CDR2 FVKESK. The CDR3 is 15 residues long. The DNA for the CDR3 is TGTGCCAGCAGCCAAGAGTTTTTAGAGGATCAGCCCCAGCATTTT. This gives the protein CASSQEFLEDQPQHF.

This chain joins TRBV5-4 and TRBJ2-1, with a weak D call TRBD1 (6 bases). This CDR3 region has 14 residues. V was cut by 4 bases and J by 5 bases, with 13 bases left in between. Germline CDR1 reads SGHNT; CDR2 reads YYREEE (reference sequence). The CDR3 loop is CASSLFTGNNEQFF. The CDR3 DNA follows: TGTGCCAGCAGCCTGTTCACAGGGAACAATGAGCAGTTCTTC.

CDR3: CASSEEYTGELFF. As DNA, the CDR3 is TGTGCCAGCAGTGAAGAGTACACCGGGGAGCTGTTTTTT. The chain carries TRBV6-4 and TRBJ2-2; D not resolved. The CDR3 contains 13 residues. Germline CDR1 reads MRHNA; CDR2 reads SNTAGT. With 3 bases removed from V and 3 bases from J, the gap between germline ends came to 5 bases.